A selection of T cell receptor beta chains follows, all from one sample in a study of regulatory T cells in long-lasting Graves disease. TCRdb redid the calling of the multiplex PCR reads with MiXCR, one entry per CDR3 protein. This sample has about 500,000 distinct CDR3 sequences, with about 11% found just once. Another study also made use of these data, one on T cells in Graves' hyperthyroidism and ophthalmopathy.

Specimen: peripheral blood mononuclear cells (PBMCs), collected at new diagnosis, from a patient treated with antithyroid drugs. Every receptor here comes from a woman in her thirties with Graves disease. Both conserved end residues are trimmed from each CDR3. The order of the fields is CDR3 length, J gene, V gene, CDR3 protein.

16 | TRBJ1-5 | TRBV28 | ASSLPRDRGRGFQPQH
16 | TRBJ1-1 | TRBV20-1 | SARDINRDLTLNTEAF
13 | TRBJ2-7 | TRBV2 | ASSPGRDRRGEQY
13 | TRBJ2-5 | TRBV20-1 | SARGRTSAQETQY
14 | TRBJ1-4 | TRBV28 | ASSLRDSTTNEKLF
12 | TRBJ2-3 | TRBV18 | ASSHLDSLNTQY
13 | TRBJ1-2 | TRBV12-3/TRBV12-4 | ASSLGTLTGYGYT
9 | TRBJ2-3 | TRBV30 | AWNRGDTQY
14 | TRBJ1-4 | TRBV7-9 | ASSLGRSATNEKLF
11 | TRBJ2-1 | TRBV12-3/TRBV12-4 | ASSLQLYNEQF
15 | TRBJ1-3 | TRBV13 | ASSQTRSGSLWNTIY
13 | TRBJ2-1 | TRBV12-3/TRBV12-4 | ASTHGLAGVNEQF
11 | TRBJ2-7 | TRBV20-1 | SARLAGVVEQY
13 | TRBJ1-2 | TRBV20-1 | SARRTGGGVYGYT
13 | TRBJ2-3 | TRBV10-1 | ASSESGRSTDTQY
11 | TRBJ1-2 | TRBV29-1 | SVLTGGAHGYT
14 | TRBJ1-1 | TRBV18 | ASSLSSTALNTEAF
13 | TRBJ1-2 | TRBV6-1 | ASSKNRDRGTGYT
11 | TRBJ2-3 | TRBV7-2 | ASSFIFTDTQY
13 | TRBJ2-7 | TRBV29-1 | SVEDRTQWGYEQY
13 | TRBJ2-3 | TRBV30 | AWVTGLVASDTQY
12 | TRBJ2-7 | TRBV2 | ASMGRPQRYEQY
14 | TRBJ2-3 | TRBV7-6 | ASSSATGRVTDTQY
13 | TRBJ1-1 | TRBV30 | AWMRYRERGTEAF
12 | TRBJ1-5 | TRBV4-3 | ASSQEQGGQPQH
12 | TRBJ2-3 | TRBV20-1 | SASPAGGGDTQY
11 | TRBJ2-3 | TRBV6-1 | ASSRTEADTQY
14 | TRBJ2-7 | TRBV7-9 | ASSRSSGDGTYEQY
11 | TRBJ1-1 | TRBV2 | ASSERGNTEAF
13 | TRBJ2-7 | TRBV2 | ASSDVRETFYEQY
11 | TRBJ2-7 | TRBV2 | ASSGGARYEQY
12 | TRBJ2-5 | TRBV7-3 | ASSKTGAQETQY
12 | TRBJ2-4 | TRBV19 | ASSIQLAKNIQY
14 | TRBJ2-3 | TRBV10-3 | AISGTSGSVTDTQY
12 | TRBJ1-1 | TRBV6-1 | ASRPGQPNTEAF
13 | TRBJ2-5 | TRBV9 | ASSPRDRYQETQY
12 | TRBJ2-5 | TRBV30 | AWSVLGGEGTQY
9 | TRBJ2-5 | TRBV3-1 | ASSRRETQY
13 | TRBJ2-7 | TRBV3-1 | ASSPIAVYPYEQY
11 | TRBJ2-1 | TRBV4-1 | ASSSRLWIEQF
11 | TRBJ1-5 | TRBV29-1 | SVRGGGNQPQH
10 | TRBJ1-1 | TRBV28 | ASRSDGREAF
13 | TRBJ1-1 | TRBV7-8 | ASSLRGASNTEAF
13 | TRBJ2-7 | TRBV5-5 | ASSLSSGRAYEQY
14 | TRBJ1-5 | TRBV6-1 | ASNGGKTGGNQPQH
13 | TRBJ1-3 | TRBV7-3 | ASRAPTASGNTIY
12 | TRBJ1-1 | TRBV19 | ASSIGRGGTEAF
16 | TRBJ2-1 | TRBV4-1 | ASSLDGGRARPYNEQF
12 | TRBJ1-1 | TRBV10-2 | ASSESRDYTEAF
12 | TRBJ2-7 | TRBV6-1 | ATPGGGATYEQY
13 | TRBJ2-1 | TRBV18 | ASSPTTATDNKQF
12 | TRBJ1-2 | TRBV6-9 | ASSYGSLNYGYT
14 | TRBJ2-1 | TRBV20-1 | SANQRRTRSLNEQF
13 | TRBJ2-5 | TRBV30 | AWSGIAGVGETQY
11 | TRBJ2-3 | TRBV11-3 | ASKTFTSDTQY
11 | TRBJ2-2 | TRBV4-3 | ASSRARTGELF
11 | TRBJ1-1 | TRBV20-1 | SVAGQRNTEAF